This TCR beta chain derives from a study of CD8 T cells in Susac syndrome. The wider study: Clinical remission applied to roughly 8 sequenced Susac syndrome patients, and about six had active disease.

RNA in amounts of about 0.45 to 1 ug was reverse transcribed with random hexamers. TCRdb fed the immunoSEQ multiplex PCR reads into MiXCR, producing one record per CDR3 protein. Among under 200,000 distinct CDR3 sequences listed, under 95% were seen once. Germline loops: CDR1 SGHRS, CDR2 YFSETQ. The CDR3 is made up of 14 amino acids. The V and J ends lost 0 bases and 2 bases respectively, with 8 bases between them. This TCR derives from a human donor with Susac syndrome. This chain uses TRBV5-1 with TRBJ2-5; D uncertain. Sequencing was performed on CD4+ T cells from PBMCs. The CDR3 here is CASSLVSDQETQYF. As DNA, the CDR3 is TGCGCCAGCAGCTTGGTTTCAGATCAAGAGACCCAGTACTTC.